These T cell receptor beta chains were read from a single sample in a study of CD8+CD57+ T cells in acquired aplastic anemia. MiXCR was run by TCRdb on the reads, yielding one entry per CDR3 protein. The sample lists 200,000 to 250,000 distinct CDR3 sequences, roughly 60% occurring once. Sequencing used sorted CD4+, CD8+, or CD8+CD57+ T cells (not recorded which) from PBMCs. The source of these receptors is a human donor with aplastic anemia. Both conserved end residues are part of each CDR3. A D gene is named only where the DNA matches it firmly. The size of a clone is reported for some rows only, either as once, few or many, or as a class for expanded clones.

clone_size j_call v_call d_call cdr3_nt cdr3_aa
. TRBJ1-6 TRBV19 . TGTGCCAGTAGTATTACAGGCGGCCATAGTTCACCCCTCCACTTT CASSITGGHSSPLHF
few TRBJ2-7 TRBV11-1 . TGTGCCAGCAGCTTTGGCGACTACGAGCAGTACTTC CASSFGDYEQYF
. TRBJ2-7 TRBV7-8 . TGTGCCGGCAGCTTAACGAGTTCCAGCGTATACGAGCAGTACTTC CAGSLTSSSVYEQYF
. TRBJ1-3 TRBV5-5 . TGTGCCAGCAGCCAGTCCAGGACAGACCGCTCTGGAAACACCATATATTTT CASSQSRTDRSGNTIYF
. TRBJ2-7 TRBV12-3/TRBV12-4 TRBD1 TGTGCCAGCAGCGCGCCGGGACAGGGCCACTACGAGCAGTACTTC CASSAPGQGHYEQYF
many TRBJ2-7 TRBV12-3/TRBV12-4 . TGTGCCAGCAGTTTTGTAATTTACGAGCAGTACTTC CASSFVIYEQYF
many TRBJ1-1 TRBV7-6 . TGTGCCAGCAGCTTAGAGGCCGGGACTTACTTTCGAGCTTTCTTT CASSLEAGTYFRAFF
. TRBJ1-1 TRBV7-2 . TGTGCCAGCAGGCCAACAAGGCTTCGGACTGAAGCTTTCTTT CASRPTRLRTEAFF
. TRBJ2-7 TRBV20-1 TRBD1 TGCAGTGCTAGGAGGTGGACAGGGTACGAGCAGTACTTC CSARRWTGYEQYF
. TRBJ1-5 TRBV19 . TGTGCCAGTAGTATGGGATCAGGGTTTCAGCCCCAGCATTTT CASSMGSGFQPQHF
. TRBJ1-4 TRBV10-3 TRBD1 TGTGCCATCAGAGAGGGACAGGGCCCTAATGAAAAACTGTTTTTT CAIREGQGPNEKLFF